These 5 T cell receptor beta chains originate from one sample sequenced in a study of blood T cells in healthy people across ages. Primers used in a second PCR of roughly 6 to 12 cycles were a sample-barcoded 5' primer and a J-beta primer mix. TCRdb re-called the 5' RACE reads with MiXCR, one entry per CDR3 protein. The data hold about 1.8 million distinct CDR3 sequences, with less than 50% observed a single time. Sequencing used blood. Every receptor here comes from a middle-aged woman in good health.

The chain joins TRBV5-4 to TRBJ2-3; possible D gene TRBD1, 5 bases. With 0 bases removed from V and 8 bases from J, the gap between germline ends came to 25 bases. The CDR3 is made up of 18 amino acids. Germline CDR1 SGHNT, CDR2 YYREEE (reference sequence). The CDR3 bases are TGTGCCAGCAGCTTGGAGTCGGCCAGGGCGATTGAAATGGGTACGCAGTATTTT. Its protein is CASSLESARAIEMGTQYF.

This clonotype was observed a handful of times. In nucleotides, the CDR3 is TGCAGTGCTAGGACTAGCGGGGATTACGAGCAGTACTTC. Translation: CSARTSGDYEQYF. The chain joins TRBV20-1 to TRBJ2-4, with TRBD2 matching 11 bases. The DNA end favors TRBJ2-7, so the J call may be wrong. This CDR3 is built from 13 residues. The germline gives CDR1 DFQATT, CDR2 SNEGSKA (reference sequence).

The table lists this clonotype with a few counts. J is TRBJ2-5 and V is TRBV12-3 or TRBV12-4, with 7 positions matching TRBD1. The J call may be faulty, since TRBJ2-7 better matches the DNA end. CDR3 length: 14 amino acids. The CDR3 DNA follows: TGTGCCAGCAGGTGGGACAGTGGGGGATACGAGCAGTACTTC. Protein product: CASRWDSGGYEQYF.

This clonotype was found a few times. The chain has TRBV4-1 and TRBJ2-3; the D is unclear. The CDR3 runs 14 residues. Germline-derived CDR1 and CDR2 are MGHRA and YSYEKL. V dropped 1 base and J dropped 9 bases, with 14 bases sitting between them. CDR3 sequence reads: CASSQVSELWTQYF. The DNA for the CDR3 is TGCGCCAGCAGCCAAGTGTCGGAACTCTGGACGCAGTATTTT.

In regard to this clonotype: One base away lies a much larger clone, so this may be a sequencing read error. The V gene is TRBV7-6, the J gene TRBJ2-1, with 10 nucleotides matching TRBD2. Germline V CDR1 and CDR2: SGHVS, FNYEAQ. The V and J ends lost 3 bases and 4 bases, in that order; junction bases with no gene match: 3. The CDR3 sequence is 15 residues long. The CDR3 DNA sequence: TGTGCCAGCAGCTTTACTAGCGGGGAGTACAATGAGCAGTTCTTC. It is translated as CASSFTSGEYNEQFF.